Each of the 22 T cell receptor beta chains below was sequenced from the same sample in a study of OX40 agonist ivuxolimab in advanced cancers. The method was the immunoSEQ multiplex PCR assay. TCRdb took this table from immuneACCESS and kept in-frame rearrangements with V and J called. Such tables lack part of the clones; where checked against another copy, unresolved V genes explain under half of the gap, and the rest is unexplained. A total of 70,000 to 100,000 clones appear in this sample, approximately 91% of them only once. The biggest ten clones account for approximately 0.38% of the sample. Sequenced material: CD4+ or CD8+ T cells sorted from blood, taken in a trial of the OX40 agonist ivuxolimab. These receptors came from an adult with an advanced solid tumor such as melanoma, head and neck, liver or kidney cancer.

This chain connects TRBV6-6 to TRBJ2-1; 8 bases line up with TRBD2. Germline assignment: CDR1 MNHNY and CDR2 SVGAGI (reference sequence). This CDR3 region has 14 residues. V lost 5 bases and J lost 4; bases outside the gene matches: 4. The CDR3 region is CASSPREGYNEQFF. The CDR3 DNA is TGTGCCAGCAGTCCTCGGGAGGGATACAATGAGCAGTTCTTC.

This rearrangement joins TRBV5-5 to TRBJ2-5, with D uncertain. Trimming took off 4 bases at V and 4 bases at J, with 5 bases between the two ends. Germline lookup yields CDR1 SGHKS and CDR2 YYEKEE (reference sequence). This CDR3 has 11 residues. The CDR3 spells CASSAAETQYF. CDR3 sequence (DNA): TGTGCCAGCAGCGCGGCAGAGACCCAGTACTTC.

This chain links TRBV2 with TRBJ2-7; 9 nucleotides line up with TRBD1. Trimming took 0 bases from V and 3 from J; bases not matched to a gene: 3. Germline-derived CDR1 and CDR2 are SNHLY and FYNNEI. The CDR3 runs to 15 residues. In DNA form, the CDR3 reads TGTGCCAGCAGTGAAGCTACAGGGGGCATCTACGAGCAGTACTTC. This encodes CASSEATGGIYEQYF. The variable domain in full, with the rest retrieved from reference TRBV2 and TRBJ2-7, is EPEVTQTPSHQVTQMGQEVILRCVPISNHLYFYWYRQILGQKVEFLVSFYNNEISEKSEIFDDQFSVERPDGSNFTLKIRSTKLEDSAMYFCASSEATGGIYEQYFGPGTRLTVT.

This chain uses TRBV6-5 with TRBJ2-1, with 7 nucleotides matching TRBD2. Germline V gene lookup returns CDR1 MNHEY and CDR2 SVGAGI. V lost 4 bases and J lost 1; bases outside the gene matches: 7. The CDR3 consists of 16 residues. The CDR3 DNA follows: TGTGCCAGCAGTTCCCGCGGGAGCGGATCCTACAATGAGCAGTTCTTC. This gives the protein CASSSRGSGSYNEQFF.

This clone was picked up a small number of times. This chain joins TRBV28 and TRBJ2-1, with TRBD2 matching over 7 bases. Trimming took 7 bases from V and 3 from J; bases not matched to a gene: 12. CDR1 and CDR2 (germline): MDHEN, SYDVKM. The CDR3 consists of 16 residues. CDR3 coding DNA: TGTGCCAGCATCCCTGGGGGAGGGAAACTCTACAATGAGCAGTTCTTC. Its translation is CASIPGGGKLYNEQFF.

This chain uses TRBV18 with TRBJ2-3; 12 bases line up with TRBD2. Germline V gene sequence: CDR1 KGHSH, CDR2 LQKENI. The CDR3 is 18 amino acids. Trimming removed 1 base from V and 2 bases from J; junction bases left unmatched: 7. The CDR3 loop is CASSPRLAGGPPTDTQYF. The CDR3 nucleotides read TGTGCCAGCTCACCACGGCTAGCGGGAGGGCCACCCACAGATACGCAGTATTTT.

J is TRBJ2-1 and V is TRBV4-1; TRBD2 matches 11 bases. Unmatched junction bases numbered 4, after V lost 1 base and J lost 8 bases. Germline V gene sequence: CDR1 MGHRA, CDR2 YSYEKL. The CDR3 has 15 residues. The CDR3 DNA reads as TGCGCCAGCAGCCAAGTAGCGGGAGGGCCGTATGAGCAGTTCTTC. Translation gives CASSQVAGGPYEQFF.

The J gene is TRBJ2-5, the V gene TRBV12-5; either TRBD1 or TRBD2 may supply D (5 bases each). Trimming left V 7 bases short and J 5 bases short, with 17 bases between. The CDR3 extends over 14 amino acids. CDR1 and CDR2 from the germline V gene are LGHNT and FRNRAP. CDR3 in amino acids: CASVVTGGRETQYF. The CDR3 DNA sequence: TGTGCTAGTGTCGTCACTGGGGGAAGGGAGACCCAGTACTTC.

The chain carries TRBV7-9 and TRBJ2-1; the match to TRBD1 covers 10 bases. The CDR3 totals 19 residues. The junction had 12 bases not matched to a gene; V was cut back by 4 bases and J by 0 bases. From germline, CDR1 is SEHNR and CDR2 FQNEAQ (reference sequence). CDR3 in DNA: TGTGCCAGCAGCTCGTCCGGGACAGGGGTCCGATTCTCCTACAATGAGCAGTTCTTC. Residues: CASSSSGTGVRFSYNEQFF.

This clone was picked up one time. The chain employs TRBV18 and TRBJ2-1; possible D gene TRBD1, 5 bases. V dropped 0 bases and J dropped 8 bases, with 14 bases sitting between them. Germline loops: CDR1 KGHSH, CDR2 LQKENI. This CDR3 region has 15 residues. The CDR3 sequence: CASSPPPAGWHEQFF. DNA for the CDR3: TGTGCCAGCTCACCACCTCCGGCAGGGTGGCATGAGCAGTTCTTC.

Notes on this clone: A read error may account for a junction end that differs from germline. The J gene is TRBJ1-1, the V gene TRBV5-1; D might be TRBD1 (5 bases). Germline CDR1 and CDR2: SGHRS and YFSETQ. There are 12 residues in the CDR3. The CDR3 region has the DNA TGCGCCAGCGAAGGGCAGGGCACTGAAACTTTCTTT. This gives the protein CASEGQGTETFF.

This chain uses TRBV30 with TRBJ1-3; D is possibly TRBD1 (6 bases). The CDR3 extends over 13 amino acids. V lost 8 bases and J 7 bases, leaving 18 bases between the germline ends. The V gene's germline CDR1 is GTSNPN and CDR2 SVGIG (reference sequence). The CDR3 nucleotides are TGTGCCACAGGAGGGGGTGGTAGGAACACCATATATTTT. Translating it yields CATGGGGRNTIYF.

The chain joins TRBV7-2 to TRBJ2-7; 13 bases fit TRBD2. Germline-derived CDR1 and CDR2 are SGHTA and FQGNSA. The V gene end was trimmed by 5 bases and the J gene end by 4 bases; junction bases not matched to a gene: 11. The CDR3 covers 17 residues. The CDR3 reads CASSPPGLAGLRYEQYF. The CDR3, as DNA: TGTGCCAGCAGCCCGCCGGGACTAGCGGGATTACGGTACGAGCAGTACTTC.

This chain links TRBV7-9 with TRBJ2-3; TRBD1 or TRBD2 may be the D gene (5 bases each). Trimming pared 3 bases from V and 5 bases from J, leaving 12 bases between. The length of the CDR3 is 14 residues. Germline CDR1 SEHNR, CDR2 FQNEAQ (reference sequence). The CDR3 is CASSFRERIDTQYF. CDR3 nucleotides: TGTGCCAGCAGCTTCAGGGAGAGGATAGATACGCAGTATTTT. Together with reference TRBV7-9 and TRBJ2-3, the CDR3 gives the full variable domain: DTGVSQNPRHKITKRGQNVTFRCDPISEHNRLYWYRQTLGQGPEFLTYFQNEAQLEKSRLLSDRFSAERPKGSFSTLEIQRTEQGDSAMYLCASSFRERIDTQYFGPGTRLTVL.

The rearrangement links TRBV9 to TRBJ2-3, with TRBD2 matching over 13 bases. Germline V gene lookup returns CDR1 SGDLS and CDR2 YYNGEE. The V and J ends lost 0 bases and 4 bases, in that order; junction bases with no gene match: 5. CDR3 length: 17 residues. CDR3 region: CASSVDGTSGTADTQYF. The CDR3 bases are TGTGCCAGCAGCGTAGATGGGACTAGCGGGACGGCAGATACGCAGTATTTT.

This clone was detected once. The gene calls are TRBV18 and TRBJ2-1; 12 positions match TRBD1. The CDR3 length is 18 residues. V shed 0 bases and J 6 bases; nucleotides not matched to a gene: 9. Germline V lookup: CDR1 KGHSH, CDR2 LQKENI. CDR3 nucleotides: TGTGCCAGCTCACCACCGGGGACAGGGGGCGCTCTAGGCAATGAGCAGTTCTTC. It yields the protein CASSPPGTGGALGNEQFF.

The chain joins TRBV11-3 to TRBJ1-4; TRBD1 agrees at 7 bases. The germline V gene encodes CDR1 SGHNT and CDR2 YENEEA. The V and J ends lost 1 base and 5 bases, in that order; junction bases with no gene match: 7. The CDR3 is 16 residues long. CDR3 in DNA: TGTGCCAGCAGCTTAGGCCACCAGGGGGGGAATGAAAAACTGTTTTTT. Translated, it gives CASSLGHQGGNEKLFF.

This chain uses TRBV5-6 with TRBJ2-2, with D possibly being TRBD2 (5 bases). V lost 0 bases and J lost 4, with 13 bases in between. From germline, CDR1 is SGHDT and CDR2 YYEEEE. The CDR3 runs 16 residues. The CDR3 loop reads CASSLEGLYLTGELFF. CDR3 nucleotides: TGTGCCAGCAGCTTGGAAGGACTCTACCTCACCGGGGAGCTGTTTTTT.

The chain uses TRBV6-5 and TRBJ2-1; 10 bases are shared with TRBD1. This CDR3 region has 13 residues. CDR1 and CDR2 (germline): MNHEY, SVGAGI. The J segment lost 6 bases and the V segment lost 8 bases, leaving 4 bases of the junction unmatched. The CDR3 reads CASQRQGANEQFF. The DNA of the CDR3 is TGTGCCAGCCAAAGACAGGGGGCCAATGAGCAGTTCTTC.

This sequence joins TRBV18 and TRBJ1-3; D is ambiguous. Trimming took off 3 bases at V and 0 bases at J, with 15 bases between the two ends. Germline CDR1 is KGHSH and CDR2 is LQKENI. The CDR3 runs to 17 residues. The CDR3 loop reads CASSPQSATTSGNTIYF. CDR3 coding DNA: TGTGCCAGCTCACCCCAGAGCGCCACCACCTCTGGAAACACCATATATTTT.

V usage is TRBV7-2 and J usage is TRBJ1-5; TRBD1 aligns across 7 bases. Looked up from germline, CDR1 is SGHTA and CDR2 is FQGNSA. V trimming: 5 bases; J trimming: 6 bases; junction bases outside the gene matches: 4. The length of the CDR3 is 13 residues. As DNA, the CDR3 is TGTGCCAGCAGCGAAGACAGGGTTCAGCCCCAGCATTTT. Encoded protein: CASSEDRVQPQHF.

The rearrangement joins TRBV2 to TRBJ2-6; 7 nucleotides match TRBD2. V lost 7 bases, J lost 4 bases, and 7 bases stayed unmatched. Germline V gives CDR1 SNHLY, CDR2 FYNNEI. CDR3 length: 15 residues. This CDR3 reads CASIRRGVGANVLTF. The CDR3 DNA is TGTGCCAGCATCCGCCGGGGGGTCGGGGCCAACGTCCTGACTTTC.